The source of this TCR beta chain is a study of beta chain features in type 1 diabetes. Study overall: No age, gender or cell yield differences were seen between patients and healthy donors.

Expressed TCRB transcripts were sequenced because the isolated RNA had all been reverse transcribed beforehand. Sequenced by immunoSEQ multiplex PCR; TCRdb stores in-frame clones only, minus some. Of about 930,000 clones in the sample, 15% to 20% were seen once. Sequences were obtained from naive CD4+ T cells from blood. This sequence was found in a woman aged 18-35 years in good health.

CDR3 in amino acids: CASSPRDAYTDTQYF. CDR3 bases: TGTGCCAGCAGCCCTCGGGACGCCTACACAGATACGCAGTATTTT. V and J are TRBV7-2 and TRBJ2-3; possibly TRBD1 or TRBD2 for D (5 bases each). The germline V gene encodes CDR1 SGHTA and CDR2 FQGNSA. The germline V and J ends were trimmed by 5 bases and 2 bases, with 14 bases remaining between them. This CDR3 region has 15 residues.